Following are 17 T cell receptor beta chains from one sample sequenced in a study of human T cells and chemical hapten exposure. TCRdb itself ran the RACE reads through MiXCR, one entry per CDR3 protein. The data show tens of thousands of distinct CDR3 sequences, approximately 10% seen once. The time point is: patch test 1, 2 weeks after DPC sensitization. As to treatment: therapeutic diphenylcyclopropenone sensitization with weekly scalp DPC. The specimen comprised whole blood, sampled in connection with sensitization to the hapten diphenylcyclopropenone (DPC). These receptor sequences come from an older woman with alopecia areata. Some clones in this sample may be carry-over from other donors' samples.

This clonotype was detected many times. At one end the junction does not follow the germline gene, possibly because of a read error. V and J are TRBV10-3 and TRBJ1-1; D may be TRBD1 (6 bases). This CDR3 is 15 amino acids long. Per germline, CDR1 ENHRY and CDR2 SYGVKD. The CDR3 DNA reads as TGTGCCACCAGTGGCGAATCAGGGGAAGTCACTGAAGCTTTCTTT. Its protein product is CATSGESGEVTEAFF.

This clonotype was counted ten times or more. The V and J genes are TRBV20-1 and TRBJ2-2; perhaps TRBD1 as D (5 bases). V lost 5 bases and J 6 bases, leaving 16 bases between the germline ends. This CDR3 has 14 amino acids. In germline, CDR1 is DFQATT, CDR2 SNEGSKA (reference sequence). CDR3 in DNA: TGCAGTGCTCAAAGCGCTGAAGGGGCCGGGGAGCTGTTTTTT. This sequence encodes CSAQSAEGAGELFF.

This clonotype was counted ten times or more. The V and J genes are TRBV6-4 and TRBJ1-5; D is perhaps TRBD1 (5 bases). V was trimmed by 3 bases and J by 4 bases, leaving 10 bases between them. The germline V gene encodes CDR1 MRHNA and CDR2 SNTAGT. The CDR3 has 14 amino acids. In nucleotides, the CDR3 is TGTGCCAGCAGTGATGGGTGGGGGAATCAGCCCCAGCATTTT. Its translation: CASSDGWGNQPQHF.

The table lists this clonotype with a few counts. The V gene is TRBV29-1, the J gene TRBJ1-1; D remains ambiguous. The CDR3 runs to 13 residues. V was shortened by 1 base and J by 7 bases, with 13 bases between the two germline ends. The germline gives CDR1 SQVTM, CDR2 ANQGSEA. The DNA for the CDR3 is TGCAGCGTTGAAGTCGGGCCACGAGATGAAGCTTTCTTT. This encodes CSVEVGPRDEAFF.

This clonotype has at least ten counts. The chain couples TRBV10-3 to TRBJ1-4; no clear D gene. The germline V and J ends were trimmed by 6 bases and 7 bases, with 18 bases remaining between them. The CDR3 spans 15 residues. CDR1 and CDR2 (germline): ENHRY, SYGVKD. The CDR3 protein is CAIRPGREATEKLFF. The CDR3 DNA is TGTGCCATCAGACCGGGAAGGGAGGCTACTGAAAAACTGTTTTTT.

Ten or more counts support this clonotype. The chain's CDR3 is CSVVGQAAAYGYTF. The CDR3 DNA reads TGCAGCGTTGTGGGACAGGCGGCGGCATATGGCTACACCTTC. V gene TRBV29-1 combines with J gene TRBJ1-2, with 8 bases matching TRBD1. The V gene's germline CDR1 is SQVTM and CDR2 ANQGSEA. The trim removed 4 bases at V and 5 bases at J, leaving 9 bases unmatched. The CDR3 has 14 residues.

This clonotype appeared a few times. The chain combines TRBV9 with TRBJ1-5; D is possibly TRBD1 (5 bases). Trimming shortened V by 0 bases and J by 8 bases, and 15 bases separated the two germline ends. The length of the CDR3 is 15 residues. From germline, CDR1 is SGDLS and CDR2 YYNGEE. The CDR3 spells CASSVEAGLREPQHF. CDR3 bases: TGTGCCAGCAGCGTAGAGGCGGGGCTCCGGGAGCCCCAGCATTTT.

DNA of the CDR3: TGTGCCAGCAGCCCGGGACAGGGAGTGAACACTGAAGCTTTCTTT. It codes for CASSPGQGVNTEAFF. The chain carries TRBV7-2 and TRBJ1-1; TRBD1 agrees at 9 bases. The CDR3 has 15 residues. Trimming cost V 5 bases and J 0 bases; bases outside gene matches: 4. CDR1 is SGHTA and CDR2 is FQGNSA in the germline V gene.

This clonotype occurred many times. The V and J genes are TRBV25-1 and TRBJ1-5; 7 positions agree with TRBD1. V lost 5 bases to trimming and J lost 9 bases; unmatched junction nucleotides: 10. In germline, CDR1 is MGHDK, CDR2 SYGVNS. The CDR3 has 14 amino acids. This chain's CDR3 is CASSPRQGWGPQHF. In DNA, the CDR3 is TGTGCCAGCAGTCCCCGACAGGGCTGGGGGCCCCAGCATTTT. The full variable domain, rest sourced from reference TRBV25-1 and TRBJ1-5, is EADIYQTPRYLVIGTGKKITLECSQTMGHDKMYWYQQDPGMELHLIHYSYGVNSTEKGDLSSESTVSRIRTEHFPLTLESARPSHTSQYLCASSPRQGWGPQHFGDGTRLSIL.

Regarding this clonotype: At one of its ends the junction is not consistent with the germline gene, which may arise from a read error. The chain uses TRBV19 and TRBJ2-1, with TRBD1 matching over 8 bases. Germline values: CDR1 LNHDA, CDR2 SQIVND (reference sequence). The length of the CDR3 is 15 residues. Here the CDR3 reads CDSASLGQGGNEQFF. The CDR3 DNA reads as TGTGACAGTGCCAGCCTCGGACAGGGCGGAAATGAGCAGTTCTTC. The full variable domain, with the rest looked up from reference TRBV19 and TRBJ2-1, is DGGITQSPKYLFRKEGQNVTLSCEQNLNHDAMYWYRQDPGQGLRLIYYSQIVNDFQKGDIAEGYSVSREKKESFPLTVTSAQKNPTAFYLCDSASLGQGGNEQFFGPGTRLTVL.

The sample holds many counts of this clonotype. The V gene is TRBV29-1, the J gene TRBJ1-1; D unresolved. The V end was cut by 4 bases, the J end by 5 bases, with 14 bases between. This CDR3 comprises 13 residues. The germline gives CDR1 SQVTM, CDR2 ANQGSEA. CDR3 bases: TGCAGCGTTGTTCAGAACCCCGGGACTGAAGCTTTCTTT. Protein: CSVVQNPGTEAFF.

This clonotype was found many times. The J gene is TRBJ1-2, the V gene TRBV10-3, with 8 bases identical to TRBD1. The CDR3 sequence is 15 residues long. The germline gives CDR1 ENHRY, CDR2 SYGVKD. J gave up 5 bases and V 3 bases, and 8 bases lay outside the gene matches. DNA of the CDR3: TGTGCCATCAGTGACTCCGGACAGGGACTTTATGGCTACACCTTC. Translation gives CAISDSGQGLYGYTF.

The chain carries TRBV10-2 and TRBJ1-3; TRBD1 might be the D (5 bases). Per germline, CDR1 WSHSY and CDR2 SAAADI. With 3 bases removed from V and 0 bases from J, the gap between germline ends came to 12 bases. CDR3 size: 16 residues. In nucleotides, the CDR3 is TGCGCCAGCAGTGACGGGGGTCACAGCTCTGGAAACACCATATATTTT. Translating gives CASSDGGHSSGNTIYF.

This chain uses TRBV18 with TRBJ2-3, with D tentatively TRBD2 (6 bases). The germline V and J ends were trimmed by 5 bases and 1 base, with 13 bases remaining between them. The CDR3 has 15 amino acids. The germline V gene encodes CDR1 KGHSH and CDR2 LQKENI. The CDR3: CASSLLASGTDTQYF. The CDR3 DNA reads as TGTGCCAGCTCATTACTAGCCTCCGGCACAGATACGCAGTATTTT.

This clonotype was seen only a few times. The chain uses TRBV10-1 and TRBJ2-1; D not certain. Trimming shortened V by 8 bases and J by 4 bases, and 6 bases separated the two germline ends. This CDR3 is 11 amino acids long. CDR1 WNHNN and CDR2 SYGVQD come from the germline V gene (reference sequence). CDR3 bases: TGCGCCAGCGGTTCTTACAATGAGCAGTTCTTC. Translated: CASGSYNEQFF.

This clonotype has a count of ten or more. This sequence joins TRBV2 and TRBJ1-2, with unresolved D. V was shortened by 3 bases and J by 4 bases, with 6 bases between the two germline ends. Germline values: CDR1 SNHLY, CDR2 FYNNEI. The CDR3 sequence is 12 residues long. The CDR3 spells CASSDGPYGYTF. The CDR3 coding sequence is TGTGCCAGCAGTGACGGACCCTATGGCTACACCTTC.

This clonotype was counted at least ten times. The chain joins TRBV7-2 to TRBJ1-1; tentative D call: TRBD1 (5 bases). This CDR3 comprises 16 residues. Trimming stripped 3 bases from V and 2 bases from J, with 16 bases between. CDR1 SGHTA and CDR2 FQGNSA come from the germline V gene. The CDR3 DNA is TGTGCCAGCAGCTTCGGGGCGAGAGGGTCAAACACTGAAGCTTTCTTT. Translation gives CASSFGARGSNTEAFF.